The 10 T cell receptor beta chains presented below share a single source sample, sequenced in a study of HIV-infected children after antiretroviral therapy interruption. Stated treatment: PENTA 11 planned treatment interruption arm or continuous ART arm. Unique molecular identifiers were included in an RNA-based 3' RACE TCR library. TCRdb reanalysed the 3' RACE reads using MiXCR and keeps one entry per CDR3 protein. Of more than 85,000 distinct CDR3 sequences detected, about 6.3% appear once; the ten largest clones hold around 1.1%. The input for sequencing was CD45RA+ CD4+ T cells from PBMCs, pooled from several time points, taken from a donor given antiretroviral therapy, either interrupted or continuous. Stated subset: naive CD4+ CD45RA+ CD45RO- T cells. Receptors originate from a pool of human donors with HIV.

This clonotype came up many times. The rearrangement joins TRBV27 to TRBJ2-4, with D maybe TRBD1 (5 bases). The V gene's germline CDR1 is MNHEY and CDR2 SMNVEV (reference sequence). This CDR3 comprises 13 residues. V was pared by 8 bases and J by 0 bases, with 8 bases between. CDR3 sequence (DNA): TGTGCCAGCCAGGGCCTAGCCAAAAACATTCAGTACTTC. Translated, it gives CASQGLAKNIQYF.

This clonotype was recorded at least ten times. The gene calls are TRBV7-9 and TRBJ1-5, with 7 bases identical to TRBD1. Germline assignment: CDR1 SEHNR and CDR2 FQNEAQ (reference sequence). Trimming removed 1 base from V and 3 bases from J; junction bases left unmatched: 3. The CDR3 has 15 amino acids. Here the CDR3 DNA reads TGTGCCAGCAGCTTAGGGACAGGCCACAATCAGCCCCAGCATTTT. Protein product: CASSLGTGHNQPQHF.

This clonotype was observed at least ten times. J is TRBJ2-2 and V is TRBV7-9; 7 bases line up with TRBD2. CDR1 SEHNR and CDR2 FQNEAQ come from the germline V gene (reference sequence). The CDR3 is 15 amino acids. V was pared by 6 bases and J by 6 bases, with 10 bases of the junction left unmatched. CDR3 in DNA: TGTGCCAGCAGACCTAGCGGTCGCGGTCCCGGGGAGCTGTTTTTT. It yields the protein CASRPSGRGPGELFF.

This clonotype was detected ten times or more. This rearrangement joins TRBV7-9 to TRBJ2-7; no clear D gene. The V end was cut by 4 bases, the J end by 5 bases, with 12 bases between. Germline values: CDR1 SEHNR, CDR2 FQNEAQ (reference sequence). The CDR3 extends over 13 amino acids. The CDR3 sequence is CASSSDPYDEQYF. As DNA, the CDR3 is TGTGCCAGCAGCTCGGACCCTTACGACGAGCAGTACTTC.

The table lists this clonotype with many counts. V gene TRBV6-6 combines with J gene TRBJ2-1; 8 nucleotides agree with TRBD1. This CDR3 is built from 16 residues. Germline-derived CDR1 and CDR2 are MNHNY and SVGAGI (reference sequence). The V gene end was trimmed by 5 bases and the J gene end by 2 bases; junction bases not matched to a gene: 8. The CDR3, as DNA: TGTGCCAGCAGTAAAGGGACAGGATCGACCTACAATGAGCAGTTCTTC. Translated: CASSKGTGSTYNEQFF.

This chain joins TRBV5-1 and TRBJ2-2; the D gene is possibly TRBD1 (6 bases). V was shortened by 0 bases and J by 6 bases, with 18 bases between the two germline ends. CDR3 length: 17 amino acids. Germline V gene lookup returns CDR1 SGHRS and CDR2 YFSETQ. In DNA, the CDR3 is TGCGCCAGCAGCTTGGCCACAGGGCGTTGGAGCGCCGGGGAGCTGTTTTTT. It encodes CASSLATGRWSAGELFF.

This clonotype has a count of ten or more. V usage is TRBV20-1 and J usage is TRBJ2-7; 7 positions agree with TRBD2. Germline V CDR1 and CDR2: DFQATT, SNEGSKA (reference sequence). After removal of 6 bases from V and 6 bases from J, the junction contained 11 bases not matched to a gene. CDR3 length: 13 residues. CDR3 residues: CSAVPRTRAEQYF. The CDR3 bases are TGCAGTGCCGTCCCGAGGACTAGAGCCGAGCAGTACTTC.

This clonotype was counted at least ten times. The CDR3 DNA is TGTGCCAGCAGTCAAGCAGGGTTAGCCCTACGATCGATAGAGCAGTACTTC. Translated: CASSQAGLALRSIEQYF. The gene calls are TRBV5-4 and TRBJ2-7; possibly TRBD1 for D (5 bases). Trimming took 5 bases from V and 7 from J, leaving 28 bases between them. The CDR3 runs 17 residues. The germline CDR1 and CDR2 sequences are SGHNT and YYREEE (reference sequence).

There are many counts of this clonotype. This chain uses TRBV20-1 with TRBJ1-5; D gene unclear. From germline, CDR1 is DFQATT and CDR2 SNEGSKA (reference sequence). The CDR3 sequence is 12 residues long. The V end was cut by 3 bases, the J end by 4 bases, with 7 bases between. CDR3 loop: CSASRQNQPQHF. The CDR3, as DNA: TGCAGTGCTAGTCGGCAAAATCAGCCCCAGCATTTT.

At least ten counts were recorded for this clonotype. This chain uses TRBV6-1 with TRBJ2-7; D is perhaps TRBD1 (6 bases). V was pared by 5 bases and J by 5 bases, with 16 bases between. Germline-derived CDR1 and CDR2 are MNHNS and SASEGT. The CDR3 runs 14 residues. CDR3 region: CASSFAAQGHEQYF. The CDR3 region has the DNA TGTGCCAGCAGTTTCGCCGCACAGGGCCACGAGCAGTACTTC.